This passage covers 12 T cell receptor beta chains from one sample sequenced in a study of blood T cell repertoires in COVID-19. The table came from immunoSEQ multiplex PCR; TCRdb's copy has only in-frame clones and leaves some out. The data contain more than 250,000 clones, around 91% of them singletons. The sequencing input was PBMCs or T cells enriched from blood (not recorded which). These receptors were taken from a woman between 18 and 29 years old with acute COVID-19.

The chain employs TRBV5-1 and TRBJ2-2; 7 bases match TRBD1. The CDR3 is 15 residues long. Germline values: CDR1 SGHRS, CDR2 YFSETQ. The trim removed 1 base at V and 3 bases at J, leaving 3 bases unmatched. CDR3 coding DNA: TGCGCCAGCAGCTTGATTGACAGGGACACCGGGGAGCTGTTTTTT. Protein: CASSLIDRDTGELFF.

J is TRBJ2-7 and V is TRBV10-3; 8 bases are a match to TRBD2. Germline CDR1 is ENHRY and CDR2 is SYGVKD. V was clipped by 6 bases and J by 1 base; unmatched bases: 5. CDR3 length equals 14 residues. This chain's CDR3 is CAIREAGDSYEQYF. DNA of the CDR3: TGTGCCATCAGAGAAGCGGGAGATTCCTACGAGCAGTACTTC.

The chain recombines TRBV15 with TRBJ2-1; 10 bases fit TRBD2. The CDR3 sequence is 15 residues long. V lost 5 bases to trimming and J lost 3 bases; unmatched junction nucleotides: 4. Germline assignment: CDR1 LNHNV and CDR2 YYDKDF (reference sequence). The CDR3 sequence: CATSPTSGNYNEQFF. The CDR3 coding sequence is TGTGCCACCAGCCCAACTAGCGGGAACTACAATGAGCAGTTCTTC.

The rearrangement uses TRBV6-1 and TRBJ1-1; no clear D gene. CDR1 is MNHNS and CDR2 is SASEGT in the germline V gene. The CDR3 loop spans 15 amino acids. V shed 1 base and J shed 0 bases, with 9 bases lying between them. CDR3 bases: TGTGCCAGCAGTGAAGTGGACTTAGTGAACACTGAAGCTTTCTTT. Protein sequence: CASSEVDLVNTEAFF.

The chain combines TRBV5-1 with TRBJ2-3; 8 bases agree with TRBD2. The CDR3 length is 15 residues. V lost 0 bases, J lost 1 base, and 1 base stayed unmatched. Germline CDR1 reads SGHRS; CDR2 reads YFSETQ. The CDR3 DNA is TGCGCCAGCAGCTTGGAGGGACTAGGCACAGATACGCAGTATTTT. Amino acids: CASSLEGLGTDTQYF.

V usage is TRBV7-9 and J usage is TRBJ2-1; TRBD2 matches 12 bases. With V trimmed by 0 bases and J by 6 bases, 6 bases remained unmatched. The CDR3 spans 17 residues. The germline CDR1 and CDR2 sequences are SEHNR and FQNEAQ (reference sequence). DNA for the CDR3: TGTGCCAGCAGCTTAGCACTAGCGGGAGGCTTCTTCAATGAGCAGTTCTTC. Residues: CASSLALAGGFFNEQFF.

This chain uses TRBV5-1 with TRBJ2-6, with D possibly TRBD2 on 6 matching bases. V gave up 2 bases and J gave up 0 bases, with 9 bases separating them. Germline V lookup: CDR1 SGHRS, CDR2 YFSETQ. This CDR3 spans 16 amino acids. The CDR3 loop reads CASSFSGGSGANVLTF. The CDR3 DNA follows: TGCGCCAGCAGCTTTTCCGGGGGCTCTGGGGCCAACGTCCTGACTTTC. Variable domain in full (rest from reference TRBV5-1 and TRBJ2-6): KAGVTQTPRYLIKTRGQQVTLSCSPISGHRSVSWYQQTPGQGLQFLFEYFSETQRNKGNFPGRFSGRQFSNSRSEMNVSTLELGDSALYLCASSFSGGSGANVLTFGAGSRLTVL.

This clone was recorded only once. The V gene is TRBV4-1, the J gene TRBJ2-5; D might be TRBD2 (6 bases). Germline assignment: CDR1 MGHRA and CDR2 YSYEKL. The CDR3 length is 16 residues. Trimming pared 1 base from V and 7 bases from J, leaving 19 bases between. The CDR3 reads CASSQGLLGGGGTQYF. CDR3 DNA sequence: TGCGCCAGCAGCCAAGGACTTCTGGGGGGTGGGGGGACCCAGTACTTC.

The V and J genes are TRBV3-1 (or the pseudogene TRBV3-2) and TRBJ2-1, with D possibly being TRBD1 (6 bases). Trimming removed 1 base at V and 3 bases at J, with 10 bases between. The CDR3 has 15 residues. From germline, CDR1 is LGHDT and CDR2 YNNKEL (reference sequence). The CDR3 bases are TGTGCCAGCAGCCAAGGACAGGACCTCTACAATGAGCAGTTCTTC. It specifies CASSQGQDLYNEQFF.

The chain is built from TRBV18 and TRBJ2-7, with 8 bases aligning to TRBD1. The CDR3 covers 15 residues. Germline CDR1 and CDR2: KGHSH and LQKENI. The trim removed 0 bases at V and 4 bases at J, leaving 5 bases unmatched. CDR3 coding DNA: TGTGCCAGCTCACCACCTGGGACAGGCTCGTACGAGCAGTACTTC. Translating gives CASSPPGTGSYEQYF.

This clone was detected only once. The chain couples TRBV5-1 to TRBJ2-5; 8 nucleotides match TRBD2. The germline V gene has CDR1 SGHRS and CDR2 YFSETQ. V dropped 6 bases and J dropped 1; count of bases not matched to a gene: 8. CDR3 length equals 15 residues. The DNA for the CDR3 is TGCGCCAGCACAGAAGGACTAGCACGCCAAGAGACCCAGTACTTC. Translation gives CASTEGLARQETQYF. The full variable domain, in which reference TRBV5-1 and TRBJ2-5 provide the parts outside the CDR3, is KAGVTQTPRYLIKTRGQQVTLSCSPISGHRSVSWYQQTPGQGLQFLFEYFSETQRNKGNFPGRFSGRQFSNSRSEMNVSTLELGDSALYLCASTEGLARQETQYFGPGTRLLVL.

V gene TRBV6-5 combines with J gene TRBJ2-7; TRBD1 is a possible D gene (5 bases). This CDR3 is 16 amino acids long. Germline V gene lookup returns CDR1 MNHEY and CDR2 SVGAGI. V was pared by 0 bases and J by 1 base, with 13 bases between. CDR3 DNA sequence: TGTGCCAGCAGTTACTCTGGCTTGGGGCAGTCCTACGAGCAGTACTTC. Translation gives CASSYSGLGQSYEQYF.